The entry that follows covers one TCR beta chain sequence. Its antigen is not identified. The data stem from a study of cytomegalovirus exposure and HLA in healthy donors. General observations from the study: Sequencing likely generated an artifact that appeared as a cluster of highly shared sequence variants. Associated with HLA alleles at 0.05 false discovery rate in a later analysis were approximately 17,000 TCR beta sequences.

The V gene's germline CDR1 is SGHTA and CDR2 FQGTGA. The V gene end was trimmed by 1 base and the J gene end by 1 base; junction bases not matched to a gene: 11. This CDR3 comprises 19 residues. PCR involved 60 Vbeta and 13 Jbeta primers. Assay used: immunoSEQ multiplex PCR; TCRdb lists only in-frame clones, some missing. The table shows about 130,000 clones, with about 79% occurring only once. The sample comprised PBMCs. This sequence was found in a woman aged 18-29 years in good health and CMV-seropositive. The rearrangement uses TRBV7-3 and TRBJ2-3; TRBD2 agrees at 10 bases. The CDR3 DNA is TGTGCCAGCAGCTTAAAGCTCCCGGGGACTAGCGTGGGCACAGATACGCAGTATTTT. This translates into CASSLKLPGTSVGTDTQYF.